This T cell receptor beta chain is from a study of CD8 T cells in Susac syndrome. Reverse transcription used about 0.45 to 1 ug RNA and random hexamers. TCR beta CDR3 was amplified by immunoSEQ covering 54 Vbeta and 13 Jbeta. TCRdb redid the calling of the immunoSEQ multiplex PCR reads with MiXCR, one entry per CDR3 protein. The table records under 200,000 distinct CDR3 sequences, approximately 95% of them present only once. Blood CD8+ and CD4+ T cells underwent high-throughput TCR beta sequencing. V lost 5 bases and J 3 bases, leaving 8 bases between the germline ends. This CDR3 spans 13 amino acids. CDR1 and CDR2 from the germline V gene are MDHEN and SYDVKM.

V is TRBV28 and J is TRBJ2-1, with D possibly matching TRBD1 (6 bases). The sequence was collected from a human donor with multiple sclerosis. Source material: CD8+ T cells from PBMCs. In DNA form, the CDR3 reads TGTGCCAGCAGTACAGGGATCTACAATGAGCAGTTCTTC. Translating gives CASSTGIYNEQFF.